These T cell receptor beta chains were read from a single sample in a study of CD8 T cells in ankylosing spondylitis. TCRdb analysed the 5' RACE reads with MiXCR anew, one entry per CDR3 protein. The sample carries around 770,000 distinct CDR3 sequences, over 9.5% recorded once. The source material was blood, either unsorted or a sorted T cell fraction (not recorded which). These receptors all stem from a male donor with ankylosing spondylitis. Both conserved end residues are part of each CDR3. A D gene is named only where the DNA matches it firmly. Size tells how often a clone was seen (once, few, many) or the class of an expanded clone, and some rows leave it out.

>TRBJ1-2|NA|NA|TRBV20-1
TGCAGTGCTAAAGGGACGGACAACTATGGCTACACCTTC
CSAKGTDNYGYTF
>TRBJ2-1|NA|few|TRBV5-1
TGCGCCAGCAGCTTAACGCAATGGGGCTCCTACAATGAGCAGTTCTTC
CASSLTQWGSYNEQFF
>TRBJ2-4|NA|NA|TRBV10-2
TGCGCCAGCAGGAAGGGGGGAGTCAAAAACATTCAGTACTTC
CASRKGGVKNIQYF
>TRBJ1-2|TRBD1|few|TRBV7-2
TGTGCCAGCAGCTTATCGACAGGGGGAAGCTATGGCTACACCTTC
CASSLSTGGSYGYTF
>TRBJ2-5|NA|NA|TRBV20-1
TGCAGTGCATCGGACAACCAAGAGACCCAGTACTTC
CSASDNQETQYF
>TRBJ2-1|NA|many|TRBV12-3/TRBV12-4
TGTGCCAGCAGTTTTCCCGTGGACAATGAGCAGTTCTTC
CASSFPVDNEQFF
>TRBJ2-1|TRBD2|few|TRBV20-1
TGCAGTGCCATGGCGGGAGGTGCATACAATGAGCAGTTCTTC
CSAMAGGAYNEQFF
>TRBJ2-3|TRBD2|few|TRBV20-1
TGCAGTGCCCCCAGCGGGAACACAGATACGCAGTATTTT
CSAPSGNTDTQYF
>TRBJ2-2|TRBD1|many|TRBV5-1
TGCGCCAGCAGCGGGACAGGGAACACCGGGGAGCTGTTTTTT
CASSGTGNTGELFF
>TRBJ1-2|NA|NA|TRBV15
TGTGCCACCAGCAGAGAGCTTTCAACTTATGGCTACACCTTC
CATSRELSTYGYTF
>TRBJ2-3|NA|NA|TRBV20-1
TGCAGTGCTAGAGAGCAGGCGGCCACAGATACGCAGTATTTT
CSAREQAATDTQYF
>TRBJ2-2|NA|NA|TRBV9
TGTGCCAGCAGCGTAAGGGAAGGTGGGACGCCCGGGGAGCTGTTTTTT
CASSVREGGTPGELFF
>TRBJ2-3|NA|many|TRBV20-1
TGCAGCGCGACGGGTAGCACAGATACGCAGTATTTT
CSATGSTDTQYF
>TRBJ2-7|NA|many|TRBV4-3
TGCGCCAGCAGCCAAGTTGGTAGGGACTACGAGCAGTACTTC
CASSQVGRDYEQYF
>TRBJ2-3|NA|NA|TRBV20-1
TGCAGTGCTCCGGGGGACAGTTATTATACGCAGTATTTT
CSAPGDSYYTQYF